Below are 6 T cell receptor beta chains sequenced from a single sample in a study of T cells in Graves' hyperthyroidism and ophthalmopathy. Authors of the study amplified TCR beta CDR3 regions from RNA transcripts. HTBI primers were used for first-round RT-PCR of the TCR CDR3. TCRdb passed the multiplex PCR reads through MiXCR, listing each CDR3 protein once. The sample contains hundreds of thousands of distinct CDR3 sequences, 38% of which appear only once. Sequencing was performed on blood. The receptors come from a young man with Graves' hyperthyroidism.

At least ten counts were recorded for this clonotype. The V call is TRBV24-1, the J call TRBJ1-1; TRBD1 is a possible D gene (6 bases). Per the germline V gene, CDR1 is KGHDR and CDR2 is SFDVKD. V was trimmed by 3 bases and J by 14 bases, leaving 15 bases between them. This CDR3 spans 12 amino acids. The CDR3 loop is CATSDRTGRSFF. The CDR3 nucleotides are TGTGCCACCAGTGATCGCACAGGGCGCTCCTTCTTT.

This clonotype was detected a few times. The gene calls are TRBV29-1 and TRBJ2-7, with D possibly being TRBD1 or TRBD2 (6 bases each). The CDR3 contains 13 residues. V was clipped by 6 bases and J by 5 bases, with 17 bases between them. Germline V gene sequence: CDR1 SQVTM, CDR2 ANQGSEA. The CDR3 loop reads CSVIEGGRDEQYF. CDR3 coding DNA: TGCAGCGTAATAGAGGGGGGTCGGGACGAGCAGTACTTC.

This clonotype was picked up many times. The rearrangement links TRBV29-1 to TRBJ2-5, with D possibly matching TRBD2 (5 bases). The CDR3 runs 10 residues. From germline, CDR1 is SQVTM and CDR2 ANQGSEA. V lost 5 bases and J lost 5, with 6 bases in between. CDR3 sequence reads: CSVRRETQYF. The CDR3, as DNA: TGCAGCGTTCGGAGGGAGACCCAGTACTTC.

This clonotype has only a few counts. The chain carries TRBV6-6 and TRBJ2-2, with 10 bases lining up with TRBD2. The V and J ends lost 6 bases and 0 bases, in that order; junction bases with no gene match: 4. The CDR3 has 16 amino acids. Germline values: CDR1 MNHNY, CDR2 SVGAGI (reference sequence). CDR3 bases: TGTGCCAGCAGGTTAGCGGGAGGAACGAACACCGGGGAGCTGTTTTTT. The encoded protein is CASRLAGGTNTGELFF.

This clonotype showed up many times. The chain combines TRBV7-9 with TRBJ2-6; 9 nucleotides align to TRBD1. With 2 bases clipped from V and 2 bases from J, the junction kept 1 base outside the gene matches. The germline V gene has CDR1 SEHNR and CDR2 FQNEAQ (reference sequence). CDR3 size: 16 residues. CDR3 bases: TGTGCCAGCAGCTTAACAGGGGGCCCTGGGGCCAACGTCCTGACTTTC. Protein product: CASSLTGGPGANVLTF.

This chain uses TRBV7-2 with TRBJ1-3; unclear D gene. Germline values: CDR1 SGHTA, CDR2 FQGNSA. The CDR3 is 15 amino acids. V was shortened by 5 bases and J by 1 base, with 12 bases between the two germline ends. The CDR3 nucleotides are TGTGCCAGCAGCGGCCCCGGGGTTTCTGGAAACACCATATATTTT. Translated, it gives CASSGPGVSGNTIYF.